The 27 T cell receptor beta chains below were found in one sample sequenced in a study of CD8 T cells in Susac syndrome. The RNA, about 0.5 to 1 ug, was put through reverse transcription using random hexamers. TCRdb reanalysed the immunoSEQ multiplex PCR reads using MiXCR and keeps one entry per CDR3 protein. This sample has tens of thousands of distinct CDR3 sequences, with 85% to 95% found just once. The sample taken for sequencing was CD8+ T cells from PBMCs. These receptors were collected from a human donor with Susac syndrome.

This sequence joins TRBV29-1 and TRBJ1-2; D not resolved. The CDR3 is made up of 12 amino acids. Trimming took off 4 bases at V and 4 bases at J, with 10 bases between the two ends. CDR1 and CDR2 from the germline V gene are SQVTM and ANQGSEA. The CDR3 spells CSVVTESYGYTF. The CDR3 DNA follows: TGCAGCGTTGTAACAGAGTCCTATGGCTACACCTTC.

The rearrangement links TRBV9 to TRBJ2-3; TRBD2 aligns across 9 bases. The CDR3 runs to 15 residues. The germline V gene encodes CDR1 SGDLS and CDR2 YYNGEE. Germline trimming cut 0 bases from V and 5 bases from J; bases unmatched to any gene: 4. The CDR3 DNA sequence: TGTGCCAGCAGCGTAGCGGCTAGCGGGAAAGATACGCAGTATTTT. Translated, it gives CASSVAASGKDTQYF. The entire variable domain, with the rest obtained from reference TRBV9 and TRBJ2-3, is as follows: DSGVTQTPKHLITATGQRVTLRCSPRSGDLSVYWYQQSLDQGLQFLIQYYNGEERAKGNILERFSAQQFPDLHSELNLSSLELGDSALYFCASSVAASGKDTQYFGPGTRLTVL.

This sequence joins TRBV6-5 and TRBJ2-5, with 9 bases matching TRBD1. This CDR3 is built from 15 residues. After removal of 3 bases from V and 5 bases from J, the junction contained 7 bases not matched to a gene. Germline lookup yields CDR1 MNHEY and CDR2 SVGAGI. The CDR3 DNA reads as TGTGCCAGCAGTTATTGGACAGGGGAGGACGAGACCCAGTACTTC. Translation gives CASSYWTGEDETQYF.

This clonotype appeared once. The chain recombines TRBV12-3 or TRBV12-4 with TRBJ2-7, with 9 bases lining up with TRBD2. The CDR3 is made up of 14 amino acids. V was clipped by 5 bases and J by 4 bases; unmatched bases: 6. The CDR3 nucleotides read TGTGCCAGCAGTACCTCGAGCGGGAGGTACGAGCAGTACTTC. Protein product: CASSTSSGRYEQYF.

This chain links TRBV7-9 with TRBJ1-2, with D possibly matching TRBD1 (5 bases). This CDR3 is 12 amino acids long. Trimming shortened V by 10 bases and J by 3 bases, and 12 bases separated the two germline ends. CDR1 and CDR2 (germline): SEHNR, FQNEAQ (reference sequence). CDR3 sequence (DNA): TGTGCCACTCGGGACGGAGACTATGGCTACACCTTC. Translating gives CATRDGDYGYTF.

This clonotype was picked up a small number of times. The V and J genes are TRBV4-1 and TRBJ2-7; 8 bases are a match to TRBD1. CDR1 MGHRA and CDR2 YSYEKL come from the germline V gene. The length of the CDR3 is 14 residues. The V and J ends lost 5 bases and 4 bases, in that order; junction bases with no gene match: 7. Here the CDR3 reads CASSAATGEYEQYF. The CDR3 region has the DNA TGCGCCAGCAGCGCCGCGACAGGGGAGTACGAGCAGTACTTC.

This chain links TRBV12-5 with TRBJ2-5; D may match TRBD1 or TRBD2 (5 bases each). The CDR3 length is 15 residues. The V end was cut by 6 bases, the J end by 1 base, with 15 bases between. Germline lookup yields CDR1 LGHNT and CDR2 FRNRAP. CDR3 amino acids: CASGRDGIFQETQYF. DNA for the CDR3: TGTGCTAGTGGCCGGGACGGAATCTTCCAAGAGACCCAGTACTTC.

This clonotype was counted between two and nine times. The chain joins TRBV30 to TRBJ2-3; D remains ambiguous. CDR1 and CDR2 from the germline V gene are GTSNPN and SVGIG (reference sequence). The CDR3 loop spans 11 amino acids. V lost 3 bases, J lost 14 bases, and 15 bases lay in between. CDR3 loop: CAWRVRAAVYF. DNA for the CDR3: TGTGCCTGGAGGGTCCGCGCTGCGGTGTATTTT.

The gene calls are TRBV12-2 and TRBJ1-5; TRBD1, as called in the table, went unchecked against the DNA. TRBV12-2 is an annotated pseudogene. CDR3 length: 15 amino acids. CDR3 DNA sequence: TGTGCAAGTCGCGGACAGGAAGATAGCAATCAGCCCCAGCATTTT. As protein: CASRGQEDSNQPQHF.

This rearrangement joins TRBV4-2 to TRBJ2-1, with unresolved D. The V end was cut by 3 bases, the J end by 6 bases, with 6 bases between. The CDR3 has 12 residues. CDR1 and CDR2 from the germline V gene are LGHNA and YNFKEQ. In nucleotides, the CDR3 is TGTGCCAGCAGCCAGATGAGCAATGAGCAGTTCTTC. Protein sequence: CASSQMSNEQFF.

The chain joins TRBV18 to TRBJ2-5; D unresolved. Germline assignment: CDR1 KGHSH and CDR2 LQKENI. Trimming pared 0 bases from V and 5 bases from J, leaving 13 bases between. The CDR3 loop spans 15 amino acids. The CDR3 DNA is TGTGCCAGCTCACCACCGGTCGAAGTCGGGGAGACCCAGTACTTC. This translates into CASSPPVEVGETQYF.

The rearrangement uses TRBV4-1 and TRBJ2-7; TRBD1 aligns across 8 bases. This CDR3 is built from 13 residues. V lost 3 bases and J lost 4; bases outside the gene matches: 2. Germline V gene lookup returns CDR1 MGHRA and CDR2 YSYEKL. The CDR3 is CASSQQGAYEQYF. The CDR3 DNA reads TGCGCCAGCAGCCAGCAGGGGGCTTACGAGCAGTACTTC.

This clonotype was seen once. The chain uses TRBV29-1 and TRBJ2-1; D gene unclear. CDR3 length: 11 residues. Between the trimmed V and J ends, which lost 4 bases and 10 bases, there was a span of 11 bases. Germline V gene lookup returns CDR1 SQVTM and CDR2 ANQGSEA. Here the CDR3 DNA reads TGCAGCGTTGCCCCGCCGTGGGAGCAGTTCTTC. Translated, it gives CSVAPPWEQFF.

CDR3 nucleotide sequence: TGTGCCAGCAGCCTTAGAAGAGGGCACTATGAGCAGTTCTTC. Translation gives CASSLRRGHYEQFF. The chain is built from TRBV27 and TRBJ2-1; D is possibly TRBD2 (5 bases). CDR1 MNHEY and CDR2 SMNVEV come from the germline V gene (reference sequence). The V end was cut by 6 bases, the J end by 8 bases, with 17 bases between. The CDR3 has 14 residues.

This sequence joins TRBV9 and TRBJ2-1; 8 bases align to TRBD2. CDR1 and CDR2 from the germline V gene are SGDLS and YYNGEE. This CDR3 spans 16 amino acids. J gave up 4 bases and V 4 bases, and 10 bases lay outside the gene matches. CDR3 nucleotide sequence: TGTGCCAGCAGCCCTCCACGGGGGGGGGTGTACAATGAGCAGTTCTTC. This codes for CASSPPRGGVYNEQFF. Combining the CDR3 with reference TRBV9 and TRBJ2-1 gives the whole variable domain DSGVTQTPKHLITATGQRVTLRCSPRSGDLSVYWYQQSLDQGLQFLIQYYNGEERAKGNILERFSAQQFPDLHSELNLSSLELGDSALYFCASSPPRGGVYNEQFFGPGTRLTVL.

The chain links TRBV30 to TRBJ2-1, with 9 bases that match TRBD2. J was trimmed by 7 bases and V by 2 bases; bases with no gene match: 3. The CDR3 consists of 13 residues. Germline V CDR1 and CDR2: GTSNPN, SVGIG (reference sequence). CDR3 sequence reads: CAWSLAGVNEQFF. CDR3 coding DNA: TGTGCCTGGAGTTTAGCGGGAGTAAATGAGCAGTTCTTC. The full variable domain, rest sourced from reference TRBV30 and TRBJ2-1, is SQTIHQWPATLVQPVGSPLSLECTVEGTSNPNLYWYRQAAGRGLQLLFYSVGIGQISSEVPQNLSASRPQDRQFILSSKKLLLSDSGFYLCAWSLAGVNEQFFGPGTRLTVL.

V is TRBV14 and J is TRBJ1-2; D remains ambiguous. Trimming pared 1 base from V and 3 bases from J, leaving 9 bases between. The CDR3 runs to 14 residues. From germline, CDR1 is SGHDN and CDR2 FVKESK. The CDR3 sequence: CASSQVPGYYGYTF. CDR3 DNA: TGTGCCAGCAGCCAAGTTCCGGGGTACTATGGCTACACCTTC. Full variable domain (outside the CDR3, taken from reference TRBV14 and TRBJ1-2): EAGVTQFPSHSVIEKGQTVTLRCDPISGHDNLYWYRRVMGKEIKFLLHFVKESKQDESGMPNNRFLAERTGGTYSTLKVQPAELEDSGVYFCASSQVPGYYGYTFGSGTRLTVV.

This chain links TRBV30 with TRBJ1-3; tentatively, D is TRBD1 (5 bases). The V end lost 4 bases, the J end lost 4 bases, and 8 bases lay between the germline ends. Germline V gene sequence: CDR1 GTSNPN, CDR2 SVGIG (reference sequence). There are 12 residues in the CDR3. The CDR3 spells CAWKGSGNTIYF. CDR3 DNA sequence: TGTGCCTGGAAGGGGTCCGGAAACACCATATATTTT. Looking up the rest from reference TRBV30 and TRBJ1-3 gives the full variable domain: SQTIHQWPATLVQPVGSPLSLECTVEGTSNPNLYWYRQAAGRGLQLLFYSVGIGQISSEVPQNLSASRPQDRQFILSSKKLLLSDSGFYLCAWKGSGNTIYFGEGSWLTVV.

In DNA form, the CDR3 reads TGCAGTGCTAGAGATCGGGAGGCGAACACTGAAGCTTTCTTT. This translates into CSARDREANTEAFF. V usage is TRBV20-1 and J usage is TRBJ1-1, with D uncertain. Germline V gene lookup returns CDR1 DFQATT and CDR2 SNEGSKA (reference sequence). The CDR3 runs 14 residues. V lost 0 bases, J lost 1 base, and 9 bases lay in between.

The V call is TRBV29-1, the J call TRBJ1-1; the D gene is possibly TRBD1 (5 bases). V was shortened by 2 bases and J by 0 bases, with 7 bases between the two germline ends. The CDR3 is 13 amino acids. Germline CDR1 is SQVTM and CDR2 is ANQGSEA. This chain's CDR3 is CSVETGVNTEAFF. The CDR3 DNA is TGCAGCGTTGAAACAGGAGTGAACACTGAAGCTTTCTTT.

V usage is TRBV20-1 and J usage is TRBJ2-7, with D hard to call. This CDR3 contains 14 residues. Trimming left V 1 base short and J 0 bases short, with 10 bases between. The germline V gene has CDR1 DFQATT and CDR2 SNEGSKA (reference sequence). Here the CDR3 DNA reads TGCAGTGCTAGAGTCCCCGCCCCCTCCTACGAGCAGTACTTC. Protein product: CSARVPAPSYEQYF.

CDR3 DNA: TGTGCCAGCAGCCAAGGGACAGGGTCCACTGAAGCTTTCTTT. Residues: CASSQGTGSTEAFF. This chain joins TRBV3-1 and TRBJ1-1; the match to TRBD1 covers 8 bases. The J segment lost 4 bases and the V segment lost 1 base, leaving 2 bases of the junction unmatched. The germline V gene encodes CDR1 LGHDT and CDR2 YNNKEL (reference sequence). The CDR3 extends over 14 amino acids. Supplemented by reference TRBV3-1 and TRBJ1-1, the full variable domain reads DTAVSQTPKYLVTQMGNDKSIKCEQNLGHDTMYWYKQDSKKFLKIMFSYNNKELIINETVPNRFSPKSPDKAHLNLHINSLELGDSAVYFCASSQGTGSTEAFFGQGTRLTVV.

J is TRBJ2-3 and V is TRBV7-9; no firm D call. V lost 4 bases and J lost 2, with 10 bases in between. The CDR3 has 14 amino acids. The V gene's germline CDR1 is SEHNR and CDR2 FQNEAQ (reference sequence). The CDR3: CASSSYTDTDTQYF. In DNA form, the CDR3 reads TGTGCCAGCAGCTCCTATACTGACACAGATACGCAGTATTTT.

The gene calls are TRBV6-5 and TRBJ2-1; D is possibly TRBD2 (6 bases). V lost 7 bases and J 7 bases, leaving 17 bases between the germline ends. Germline V lookup: CDR1 MNHEY, CDR2 SVGAGI. The CDR3 runs to 14 residues. This CDR3 reads CASKRLEAGNEQFF. Here the CDR3 DNA reads TGTGCCAGCAAGCGGCTGGAGGCGGGGAATGAGCAGTTCTTC.

J is TRBJ1-2 and V is TRBV5-4, with D possibly matching TRBD1 (5 bases). V shed 5 bases and J shed 3 bases, with 11 bases lying between them. CDR3 length: 13 residues. Germline-derived CDR1 and CDR2 are SGHNT and YYREEE (reference sequence). The CDR3 loop reads CASRWGTDYGYTF. CDR3 DNA: TGTGCCAGCAGATGGGGGACGGACTATGGCTACACCTTC. Full variable domain (remainder filled in from reference TRBV5-4 and TRBJ1-2): ETGVTQSPTHLIKTRGQQVTLRCSSQSGHNTVSWYQQALGQGPQFIFQYYREEENGRGNFPPRFSGLQFPNYSSELNVNALELDDSALYLCASRWGTDYGYTFGSGTRLTVV.

The rearrangement joins TRBV12-3 or TRBV12-4 to TRBJ2-7; D is perhaps TRBD2 (5 bases). V was shortened by 3 bases and J by 0 bases, with 15 bases between the two germline ends. The length of the CDR3 is 16 residues. CDR3 in amino acids: CASSFVLGPNSYEQYF. The CDR3 nucleotides are TGTGCCAGCAGTTTTGTACTAGGACCAAACTCCTACGAGCAGTACTTC.

This sequence joins TRBV6-2 or TRBV6-3 and TRBJ1-5; no firm D call. There are 15 residues in the CDR3. Trimming left V 2 bases short and J 2 bases short, with 10 bases between. The germline V gene encodes CDR1 MNHEY and CDR2 SVGEGT. CDR3: CASSYGPAGNQPQHF. CDR3 coding DNA: TGTGCCAGCAGTTACGGGCCCGCGGGCAATCAGCCCCAGCATTTT.